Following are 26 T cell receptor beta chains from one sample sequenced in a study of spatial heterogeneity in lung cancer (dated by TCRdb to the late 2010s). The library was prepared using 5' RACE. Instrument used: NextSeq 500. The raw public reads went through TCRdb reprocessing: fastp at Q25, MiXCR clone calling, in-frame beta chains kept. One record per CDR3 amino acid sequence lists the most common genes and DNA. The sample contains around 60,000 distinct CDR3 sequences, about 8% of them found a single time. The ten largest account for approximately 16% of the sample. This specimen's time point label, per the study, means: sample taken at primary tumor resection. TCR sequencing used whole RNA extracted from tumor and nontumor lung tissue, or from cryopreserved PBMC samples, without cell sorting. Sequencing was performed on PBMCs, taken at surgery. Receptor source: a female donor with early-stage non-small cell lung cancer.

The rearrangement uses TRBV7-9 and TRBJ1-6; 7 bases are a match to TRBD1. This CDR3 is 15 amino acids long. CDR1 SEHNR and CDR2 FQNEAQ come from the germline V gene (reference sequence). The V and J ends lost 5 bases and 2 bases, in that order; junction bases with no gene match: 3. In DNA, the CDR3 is TGTGCCAGCAGCCCCACAGGGGCCTATAATTCACCCCTCCACTTT. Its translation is CASSPTGAYNSPLHF.

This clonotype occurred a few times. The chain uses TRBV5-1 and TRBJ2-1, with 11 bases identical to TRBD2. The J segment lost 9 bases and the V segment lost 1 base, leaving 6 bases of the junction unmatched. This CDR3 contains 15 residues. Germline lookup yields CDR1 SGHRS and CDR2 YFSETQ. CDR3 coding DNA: TGCGCCAGCAGCTTGACTAGCGGGAGCCTGGGTGAGCAGTTCTTC. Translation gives CASSLTSGSLGEQFF.

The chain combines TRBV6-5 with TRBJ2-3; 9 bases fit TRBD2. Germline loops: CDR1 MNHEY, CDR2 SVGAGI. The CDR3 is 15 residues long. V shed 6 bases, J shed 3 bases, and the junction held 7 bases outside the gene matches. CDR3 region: CASRRGGAGTDTQYF. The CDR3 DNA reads TGTGCCAGCAGACGCGGGGGGGCCGGGACAGATACGCAGTATTTT.

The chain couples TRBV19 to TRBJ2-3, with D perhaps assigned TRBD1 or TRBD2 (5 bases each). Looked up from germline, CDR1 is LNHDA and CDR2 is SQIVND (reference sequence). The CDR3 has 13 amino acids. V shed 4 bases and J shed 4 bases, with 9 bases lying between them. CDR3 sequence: CASSNQGADTQYF. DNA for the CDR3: TGTGCCAGTAGTAATCAGGGAGCAGATACGCAGTATTTT.

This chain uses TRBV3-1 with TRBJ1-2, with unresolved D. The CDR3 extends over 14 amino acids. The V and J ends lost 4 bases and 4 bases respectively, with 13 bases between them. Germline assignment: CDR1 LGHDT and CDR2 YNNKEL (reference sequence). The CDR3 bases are TGTGCCAGCAGCCCTGGACTTAGGCTCTATGGCTACACCTTC. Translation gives CASSPGLRLYGYTF.

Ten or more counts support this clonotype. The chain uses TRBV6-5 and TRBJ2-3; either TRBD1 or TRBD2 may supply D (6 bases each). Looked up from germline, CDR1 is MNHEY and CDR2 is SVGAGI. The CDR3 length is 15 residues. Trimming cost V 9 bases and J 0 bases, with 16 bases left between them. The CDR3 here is CASRGVVGSTDTQYF. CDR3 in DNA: TGTGCCAGTAGGGGGGTCGTGGGGAGCACAGATACGCAGTATTTT.

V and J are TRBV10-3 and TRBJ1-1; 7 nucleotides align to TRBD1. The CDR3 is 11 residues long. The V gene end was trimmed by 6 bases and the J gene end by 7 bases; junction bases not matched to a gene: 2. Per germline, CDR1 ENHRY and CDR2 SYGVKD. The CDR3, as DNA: TGTGCCATCAGGGGACAGCATGAAGCTTTCTTT. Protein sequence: CAIRGQHEAFF.

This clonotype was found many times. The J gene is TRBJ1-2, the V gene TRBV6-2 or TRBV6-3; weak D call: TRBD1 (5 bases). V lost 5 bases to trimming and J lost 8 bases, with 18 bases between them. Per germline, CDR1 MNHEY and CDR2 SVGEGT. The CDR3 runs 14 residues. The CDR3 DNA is TGTGCCAGCAGTCCAAACCGGGACGTGGGAGGCTACACCTTC. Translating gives CASSPNRDVGGYTF.

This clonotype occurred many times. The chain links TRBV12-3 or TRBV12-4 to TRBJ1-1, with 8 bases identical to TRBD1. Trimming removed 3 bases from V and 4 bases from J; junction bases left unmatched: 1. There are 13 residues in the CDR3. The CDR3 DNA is TGTGCCAGCAGTTTTACAGGGGGCACTGAAGCTTTCTTT. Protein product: CASSFTGGTEAFF.

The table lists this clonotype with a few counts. The CDR3 protein is CATSRDGDGRLFF. The CDR3 DNA sequence: TGTGCCACCAGCAGAGATGGGGACGGGAGGCTGTTTTTT. The V call is TRBV15, the J call TRBJ2-2; D possibly corresponds to TRBD2 (6 bases). Germline V gene sequence: CDR1 LNHNV, CDR2 YYDKDF (reference sequence). This CDR3 spans 13 amino acids. V shed 0 bases and J shed 13 bases, with 12 bases lying between them.

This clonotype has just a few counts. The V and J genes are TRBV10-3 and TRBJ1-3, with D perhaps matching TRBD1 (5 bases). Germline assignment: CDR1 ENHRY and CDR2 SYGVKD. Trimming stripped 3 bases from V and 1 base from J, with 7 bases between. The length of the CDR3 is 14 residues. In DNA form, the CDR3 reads TGTGCCATCAGTGATCGGGGGTCTGGAAACACCATATATTTT. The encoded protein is CAISDRGSGNTIYF.

CDR3 protein: CSTGGQAITDTQYF. The DNA for the CDR3 is TGCAGTACGGGGGGACAGGCGATCACAGATACGCAGTATTTT. The chain joins TRBV20-1 to TRBJ2-3; D is perhaps TRBD1 (8 bases). Trimming cost V 8 bases and J 2 bases, with 17 bases left between them. CDR1 is DFQATT and CDR2 is SNEGSKA in the germline V gene (reference sequence). The length of the CDR3 is 14 residues.

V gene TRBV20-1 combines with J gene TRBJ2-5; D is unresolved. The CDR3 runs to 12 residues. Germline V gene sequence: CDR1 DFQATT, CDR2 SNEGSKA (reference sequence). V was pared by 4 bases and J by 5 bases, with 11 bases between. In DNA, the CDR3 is TGCAGTGCTACCGGTCCCGGGGAGACCCAGTACTTC. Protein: CSATGPGETQYF.

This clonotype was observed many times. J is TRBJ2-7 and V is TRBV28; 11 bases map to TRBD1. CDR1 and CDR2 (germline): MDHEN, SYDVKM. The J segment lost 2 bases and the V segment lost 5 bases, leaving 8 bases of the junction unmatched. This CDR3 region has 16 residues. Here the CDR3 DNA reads TGTGCCAGCAGTCCGGGAGGGGACAGGGGGACCTACGAGCAGTACTTC. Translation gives CASSPGGDRGTYEQYF. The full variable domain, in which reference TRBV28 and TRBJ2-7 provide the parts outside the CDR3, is DVKVTQSSRYLVKRTGEKVFLECVQDMDHENMFWYRQDPGLGLRLIYFSYDVKMKEKGDIPEGYSVSREKKERFSLILESASTNQTSMYLCASSPGGDRGTYEQYFGPGTRLTVT.

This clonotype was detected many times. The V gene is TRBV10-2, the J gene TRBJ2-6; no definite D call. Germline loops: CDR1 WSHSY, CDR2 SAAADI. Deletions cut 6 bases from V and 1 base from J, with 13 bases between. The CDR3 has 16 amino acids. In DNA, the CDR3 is TGCGCCAGCAGGGCTTTGAGTACTTCTGGGGCCAACGTCCTGACTTTC. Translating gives CASRALSTSGANVLTF.

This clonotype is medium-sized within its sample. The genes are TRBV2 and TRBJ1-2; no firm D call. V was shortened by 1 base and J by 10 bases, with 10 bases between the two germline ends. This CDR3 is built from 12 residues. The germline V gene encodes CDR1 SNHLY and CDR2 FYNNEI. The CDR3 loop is CASSEDSPPYTF. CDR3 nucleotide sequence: TGTGCCAGCAGTGAAGATAGTCCCCCCTACACCTTC. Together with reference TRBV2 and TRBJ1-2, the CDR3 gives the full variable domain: EPEVTQTPSHQVTQMGQEVILRCVPISNHLYFYWYRQILGQKVEFLVSFYNNEISEKSEIFDDQFSVERPDGSNFTLKIRSTKLEDSAMYFCASSEDSPPYTFGSGTRLTVV.

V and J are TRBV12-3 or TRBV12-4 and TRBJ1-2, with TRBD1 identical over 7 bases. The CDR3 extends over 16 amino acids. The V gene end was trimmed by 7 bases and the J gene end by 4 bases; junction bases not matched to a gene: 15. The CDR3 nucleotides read TGTGCCAGCACCGTGAGGAGGGGGCGCTTGGCCTATGGCTACACCTTC. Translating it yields CASTVRRGRLAYGYTF.

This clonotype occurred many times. The DNA for the CDR3 is TGCAGCGCTACCCGGGACACTCAAGAGACCCAGTACTTC. It codes for CSATRDTQETQYF. This chain uses TRBV29-1 with TRBJ2-5; D is perhaps TRBD1 (6 bases). The CDR3 is made up of 13 amino acids. In germline, CDR1 is SQVTM, CDR2 ANQGSEA. The V gene lost 7 bases and the J gene lost 2 bases, with 14 bases spanning the gap.

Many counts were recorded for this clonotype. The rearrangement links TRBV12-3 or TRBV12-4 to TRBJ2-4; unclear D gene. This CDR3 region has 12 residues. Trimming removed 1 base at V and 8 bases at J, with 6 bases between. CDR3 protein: CASSLEAHIQYF. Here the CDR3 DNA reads TGTGCCAGCAGTTTAGAAGCACACATTCAGTACTTC.

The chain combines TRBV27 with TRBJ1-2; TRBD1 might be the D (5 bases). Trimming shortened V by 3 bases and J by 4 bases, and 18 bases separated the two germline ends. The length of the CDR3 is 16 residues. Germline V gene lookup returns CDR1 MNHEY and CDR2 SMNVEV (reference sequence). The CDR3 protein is CASSFLPGPGRYGYTF. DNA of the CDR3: TGTGCCAGCAGTTTCCTGCCCGGACCGGGACGCTATGGCTACACCTTC.

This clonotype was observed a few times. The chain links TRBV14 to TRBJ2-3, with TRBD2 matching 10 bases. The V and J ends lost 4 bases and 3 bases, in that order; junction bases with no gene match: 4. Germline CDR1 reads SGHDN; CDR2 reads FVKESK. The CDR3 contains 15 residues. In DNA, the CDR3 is TGTGCCAGCAGCCTATCAGCGGGGGGGACAGATACGCAGTATTTT. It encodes CASSLSAGGTDTQYF.

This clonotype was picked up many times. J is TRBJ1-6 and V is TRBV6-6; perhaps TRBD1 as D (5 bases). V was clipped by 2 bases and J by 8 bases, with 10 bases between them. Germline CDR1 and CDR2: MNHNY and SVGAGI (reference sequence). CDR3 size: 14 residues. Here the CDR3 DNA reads TGTGCCAGCAGTTACCCAGGGCGGGATTCACCCCTCCACTTT. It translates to CASSYPGRDSPLHF.

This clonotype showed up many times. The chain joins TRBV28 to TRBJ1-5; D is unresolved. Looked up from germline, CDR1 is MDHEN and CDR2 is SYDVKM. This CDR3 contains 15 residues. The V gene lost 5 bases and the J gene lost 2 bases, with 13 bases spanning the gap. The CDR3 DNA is TGTGCCAGCAGTCTTTCCCGAGTAGGCAATCAGCCCCAGCATTTT. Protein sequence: CASSLSRVGNQPQHF.

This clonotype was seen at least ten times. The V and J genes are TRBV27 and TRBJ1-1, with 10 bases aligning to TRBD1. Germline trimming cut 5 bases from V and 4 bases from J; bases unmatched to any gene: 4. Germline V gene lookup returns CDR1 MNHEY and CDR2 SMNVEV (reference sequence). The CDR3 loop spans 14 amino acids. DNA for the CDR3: TGTGCCAGCAGTATCCGGGACAGGGGCACTGAAGCTTTCTTT. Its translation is CASSIRDRGTEAFF.

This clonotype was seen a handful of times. CDR3 nucleotides: TGCAGTGCTCAACCTTCGACCACCATTACAACCATATATTTT. Amino acid sequence: CSAQPSTTITTIYF. The chain uses TRBV20-1 and TRBJ1-3; D gene ambiguous. Germline values: CDR1 DFQATT, CDR2 SNEGSKA (reference sequence). Trimming shortened V by 5 bases and J by 10 bases, and 21 bases separated the two germline ends. The CDR3 contains 14 residues.

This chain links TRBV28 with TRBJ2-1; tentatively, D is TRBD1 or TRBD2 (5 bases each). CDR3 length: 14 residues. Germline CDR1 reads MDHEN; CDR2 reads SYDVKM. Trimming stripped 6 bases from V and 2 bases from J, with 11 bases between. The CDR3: CASSTGTAYNEQFF. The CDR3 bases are TGTGCCAGCAGCACCGGGACGGCCTACAATGAGCAGTTCTTC.